This TCR beta chain was captured by sequencing in a study of identical twins. The CDR3 length is 14 residues. Trimming cost V 8 bases and J 9 bases, with 17 bases left between them. The germline gives CDR1 SNHLY, CDR2 FYNNEI. TCRdb called the 5' RACE reads again in MiXCR, with one record for every CDR3 protein. The table shows 1.5 million to 2 million distinct CDR3 sequences, with roughly a third occurring only once. The chain recombines TRBV2 with TRBJ1-6; a weak D match, TRBD1 (5 bases). The specimen was cord blood. The TCR comes from a newborn girl in good health. The DNA of the CDR3 is TGTGCCAGCGATAATGAGGGGAAGAGTTCACCCCTCCACTTT. This translates into CASDNEGKSSPLHF.